This is a list of T cell receptor beta chains from one sample in a study of T cell responses to AZD1222 COVID-19 vaccine. Sequenced by immunoSEQ multiplex PCR; TCRdb stores in-frame clones only, minus some. In the table there are about 120,000 clones, 70% to 90% of which are singletons. This specimen was peripheral blood, taken on day 0 of AZD1222 vaccination. The receptor set was obtained from an adult in good health. Both conserved end residues are part of each CDR3. A D gene is named only where the DNA matches it firmly.

>TRBV1|.|TRBJ2-3
TGCACCAGCAGCCAAGATCTACGGACTAGTCCAGATACGCAGTATTTT
CTSSQDLRTSPDTQYF
>TRBV5-1|TRBD2|TRBJ2-7
TGCGCCAGCAGCACAGTCCCCGGGGGGTCGTTCGTCTACGAGCAGTACTTC
CASSTVPGGSFVYEQYF
>TRBV4-1|.|TRBJ1-1
TGCGCCAGCAGCCAAGACTCCGCCAAGGGCACTGAAGCTTTCTTT
CASSQDSAKGTEAFF
>TRBV19|.|TRBJ2-3
TGTGCCAGTAGTATTCTTCGGGGGCTCGGCGATACGCAGTATTTT
CASSILRGLGDTQYF
>TRBV6-5|.|TRBJ2-5
TGTGCCAGCATGCTAGTGGAGACCCAGTACTTC
CASMLVETQYF
>TRBV3-1/TRBV3-2|.|TRBJ1-1
TGTGCCAGCAGCCGGAATCATGTGAACACTGAAGCTTTCTTT
CASSRNHVNTEAFF
>TRBV5-1|.|TRBJ2-1
TGCGCCAGCAGCTTGGGACAAACCTCCTACAATGAGCAGTTCTTC
CASSLGQTSYNEQFF
>TRBV12-1|.|TRBJ1-5
TGTGCCAGCAGCTTCGGGGATCGCCAGGATCAGCCCCAGCATTTT
CASSFGDRQDQPQHF
>TRBV20-1|.|TRBJ1-5
TGCAGTGCTAGTACAGGGCCCAATCAGCCCCAGCATTTT
CSASTGPNQPQHF
>TRBV28|.|TRBJ2-7
TGTGCCAGCACGGGGGCCGGGGTTCAAACCTACGAGCAGTACTTC
CASTGAGVQTYEQYF
>TRBV27|.|TRBJ1-1
TGTGCCAGCAGCTGGTCGGGGGGCACTGAAGCTTTCTTT
CASSWSGGTEAFF